One sample yielded the 8 T cell receptor beta chains listed below, sequenced in a study of cytomegalovirus exposure and HLA in healthy donors. Amplification used 60 Vbeta primers and 13 Jbeta primers. Sequencing was performed with immunoSEQ multiplex PCR; in TCRdb, only in-frame clones are kept and a portion is missing. The sample holds 120,000 or so clones, about 81% seen once. The sample consisted of PBMCs. The receptors stem from a middle-aged man in good health and CMV-seronegative.

This rearrangement joins TRBV19 to TRBJ1-5; a possible D gene is TRBD1 (6 bases). From germline, CDR1 is LNHDA and CDR2 SQIVND (reference sequence). The CDR3 is made up of 12 amino acids. Between the trimmed V and J ends, which lost 5 bases and 5 bases, there was a span of 7 bases. CDR3 nucleotides: TGTGCCAGTAGTGCAGGGGATCAGCCCCAGCATTTT. Its protein product is CASSAGDQPQHF.

The chain uses TRBV5-1 and TRBJ2-3; the D gene is possibly TRBD2 (6 bases). The length of the CDR3 is 15 residues. V lost 3 bases and J 5 bases, leaving 16 bases between the germline ends. CDR1 is SGHRS and CDR2 is YFSETQ in the germline V gene. The CDR3 here is CASSSLTGAVDTQYF. CDR3 nucleotide sequence: TGCGCCAGCAGCTCGCTAACGGGAGCGGTAGATACGCAGTATTTT.

This clone was seen a handful of times. The junction differs from germline at one of its ends, possibly a read error. The chain has TRBV7-2 and TRBJ2-6; TRBD1 might be the D (6 bases). Germline CDR1 is SGHTA and CDR2 is FQGNSA. The CDR3 is 15 residues long. The CDR3 loop reads CASSPQGTGANGLTF. The DNA of the CDR3 is TGTGCCAGCAGCCCACAGGGTACTGGGGCCAACGGCCTGACTTTC.

J is TRBJ2-7 and V is TRBV5-1; a possible D gene is TRBD2 (5 bases). In germline, CDR1 is SGHRS, CDR2 YFSETQ. Trimming stripped 4 bases from V and 2 bases from J, with 16 bases between. This CDR3 is 15 amino acids long. The CDR3 here is CASSLRRGETYEQYF. The DNA of the CDR3 is TGCGCCAGCAGCCTACGACGGGGAGAAACCTACGAGCAGTACTTC.

This clone showed up just a few times. The chain combines TRBV2 with TRBJ2-3, with 13 bases fitting TRBD2. The CDR3 is 17 residues long. V lost 4 bases to trimming and J lost 6 bases; unmatched junction nucleotides: 10. Germline-derived CDR1 and CDR2 are SNHLY and FYNNEI. The CDR3 sequence: CASSGLGTSGTGDTQYF. CDR3 bases: TGTGCCAGCAGTGGATTAGGGACTAGCGGGACGGGGGATACGCAGTATTTT.

The CDR3 spells CASSVAGGPHNEQFF. The CDR3 DNA reads as TGTGCCAGCAGCGTAGCGGGAGGGCCCCACAATGAGCAGTTCTTC. V usage is TRBV9 and J usage is TRBJ2-1; 8 bases match TRBD2. The CDR3 loop spans 15 amino acids. Per germline, CDR1 SGDLS and CDR2 YYNGEE. V dropped 0 bases and J dropped 5; count of bases not matched to a gene: 4.

This sequence joins TRBV7-9 and TRBJ2-3; D gene ambiguous. The CDR3 loop spans 14 amino acids. CDR1 and CDR2 (germline): SEHNR, FQNEAQ (reference sequence). Trimming cost V 5 bases and J 1 base, with 10 bases left between them. DNA for the CDR3: TGTGCCAGCAGCCCAACATTGGGCACAGATACGCAGTATTTT. Translation gives CASSPTLGTDTQYF. Complete variable domain (other parts from reference TRBV7-9 and TRBJ2-3): DTGVSQNPRHKITKRGQNVTFRCDPISEHNRLYWYRQTLGQGPEFLTYFQNEAQLEKSRLLSDRFSAERPKGSFSTLEIQRTEQGDSAMYLCASSPTLGTDTQYFGPGTRLTVL.

V and J are TRBV10-3 and TRBJ1-6, with TRBD1 matching over 7 bases. The V and J ends lost 2 bases and 10 bases, in that order; junction bases with no gene match: 8. The CDR3 is made up of 15 amino acids. CDR1 ENHRY and CDR2 SYGVKD come from the germline V gene. The CDR3 here is CAISEGVGGRSPLHF. The CDR3 nucleotides are TGTGCCATCAGTGAGGGGGTAGGGGGCCGCTCACCCCTCCACTTT.